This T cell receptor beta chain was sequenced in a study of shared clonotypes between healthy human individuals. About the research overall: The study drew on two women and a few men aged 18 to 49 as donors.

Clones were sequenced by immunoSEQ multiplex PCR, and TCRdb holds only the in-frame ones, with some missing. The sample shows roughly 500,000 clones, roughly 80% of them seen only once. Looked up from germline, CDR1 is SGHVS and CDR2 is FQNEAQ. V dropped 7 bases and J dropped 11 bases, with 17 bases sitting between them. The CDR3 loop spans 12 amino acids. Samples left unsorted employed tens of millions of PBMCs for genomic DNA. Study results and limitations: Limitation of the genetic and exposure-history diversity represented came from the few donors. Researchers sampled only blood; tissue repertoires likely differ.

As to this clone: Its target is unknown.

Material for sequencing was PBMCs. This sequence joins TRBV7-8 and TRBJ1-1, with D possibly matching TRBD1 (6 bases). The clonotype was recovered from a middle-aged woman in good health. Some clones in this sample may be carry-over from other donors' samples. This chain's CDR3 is CASTNQGWDAFF. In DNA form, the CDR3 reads TGTGCCAGCACCAACCAGGGGTGGGACGCTTTCTTT.